Listed here is a single T cell receptor (beta chain). Antigen: not known. The QIAseq Immune Repertoire TCR panel built the libraries from roughly 15 ng of total RNA. TCRdb called the reads again in MiXCR, with one record for every CDR3 protein. The repertoire holds approximately 310 distinct CDR3 sequences, with roughly 6.8% as singletons. This sample was taken from a study of circulating CD8 cells and anti-PD-1 response in melanoma. Study-level information: About 55% of the 13 melanoma patients received first-line anti-PD-1 therapy.

The V segment lost 10 bases and the J segment 0 bases; nucleotides outside the gene matches: 11. There are 15 residues in the CDR3. The germline gives CDR1 LNHDA, CDR2 SQIVND (reference sequence). From live CD3+CD8+TCRalphabeta+ cells, four PD-1 and/or TIGIT subsets were sorted. Study-wide points: A small cohort with few responders supplied the baseline and M1 comparisons. Diversity ranked highest in DNEG and lowest in TIGIT subsets.

The material was CD8+ T cells from PBMCs, obtained at baseline or after one month of anti-PD-1 therapy (not recorded which). This clonotype originated in a human donor with melanoma. The J gene is TRBJ2-5, the V gene TRBV19; 7 bases match TRBD1. CDR3 DNA sequence: TGTGCCATAGGGCCGGGACAGATCAACCAAGAGACCCAGTACTTC. As protein: CAIGPGQINQETQYF.